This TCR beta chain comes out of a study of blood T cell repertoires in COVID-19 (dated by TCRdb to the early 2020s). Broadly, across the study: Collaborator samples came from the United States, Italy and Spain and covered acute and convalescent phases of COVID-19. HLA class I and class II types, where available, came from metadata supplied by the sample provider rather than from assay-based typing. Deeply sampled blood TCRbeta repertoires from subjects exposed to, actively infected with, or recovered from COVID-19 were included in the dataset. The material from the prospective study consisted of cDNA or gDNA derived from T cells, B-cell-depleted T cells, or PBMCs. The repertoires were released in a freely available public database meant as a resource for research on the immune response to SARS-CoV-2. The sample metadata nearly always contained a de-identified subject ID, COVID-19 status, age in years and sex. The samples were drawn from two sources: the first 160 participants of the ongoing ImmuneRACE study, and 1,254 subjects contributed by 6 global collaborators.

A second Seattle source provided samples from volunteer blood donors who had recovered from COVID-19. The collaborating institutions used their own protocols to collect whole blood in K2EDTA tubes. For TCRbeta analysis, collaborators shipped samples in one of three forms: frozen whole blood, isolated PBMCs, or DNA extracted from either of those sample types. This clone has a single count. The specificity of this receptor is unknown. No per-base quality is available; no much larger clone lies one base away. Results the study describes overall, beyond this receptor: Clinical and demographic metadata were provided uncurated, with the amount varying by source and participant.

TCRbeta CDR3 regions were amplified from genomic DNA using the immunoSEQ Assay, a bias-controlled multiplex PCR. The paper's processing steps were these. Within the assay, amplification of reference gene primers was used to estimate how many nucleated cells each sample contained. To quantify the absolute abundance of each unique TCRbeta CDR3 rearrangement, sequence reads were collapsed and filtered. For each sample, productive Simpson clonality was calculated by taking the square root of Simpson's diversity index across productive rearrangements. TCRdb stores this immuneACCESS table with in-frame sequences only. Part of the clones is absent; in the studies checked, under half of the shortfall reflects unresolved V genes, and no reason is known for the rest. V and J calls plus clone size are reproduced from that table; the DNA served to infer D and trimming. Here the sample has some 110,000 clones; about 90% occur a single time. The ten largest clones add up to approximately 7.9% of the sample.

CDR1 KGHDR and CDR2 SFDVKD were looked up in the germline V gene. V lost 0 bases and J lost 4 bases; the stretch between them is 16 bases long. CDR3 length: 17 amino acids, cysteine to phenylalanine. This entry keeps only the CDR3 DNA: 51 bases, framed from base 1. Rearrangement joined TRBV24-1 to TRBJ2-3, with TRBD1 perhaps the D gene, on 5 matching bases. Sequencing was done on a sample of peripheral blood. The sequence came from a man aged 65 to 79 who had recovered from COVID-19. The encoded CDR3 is CATSDLPAGSPPDTQYF. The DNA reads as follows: TGTGCCACCAGTGATTTGCCGGCAGGGTCCCCCCCAGATACGCAGTATTTT.